The 5 T cell receptor beta chains reported below all come from one sample, sequenced in a study of shared clonotypes between healthy human individuals. TCRdb's table, derived via immunoSEQ multiplex PCR, lists solely in-frame clones and lacks some. The sample yields just over 2,000,000 clones, over 85% seen once. Cells designated naive CD8 were CD45RO-negative and were positively selected for CCR7, with terminally differentiated effector memory CD45RA+ cells excluded. Sequenced: naive CD8+ T cells sorted from blood. The receptors originated from a man aged 18-30 years in good health.

This chain connects TRBV6-6 to TRBJ1-4; the match to TRBD1 covers 9 bases. Germline CDR1 is MNHNY and CDR2 is SVGAGI (reference sequence). With 5 bases clipped from V and 7 bases from J, the junction kept 8 bases outside the gene matches. CDR3 size: 15 residues. CDR3 coding DNA: TGTGCCAGCAGTCATGGGACAGGGTTAGGTGAAAAACTGTTTTTT. Translation: CASSHGTGLGEKLFF.

The chain couples TRBV6-5 to TRBJ2-2; 7 positions agree with TRBD2. V lost 4 bases to trimming and J lost 7 bases; unmatched junction nucleotides: 6. CDR3 length: 14 amino acids. Germline V lookup: CDR1 MNHEY, CDR2 SVGAGI. The CDR3: CASSWGEGGGELFF. The CDR3 nucleotides read TGTGCCAGCAGTTGGGGGGAGGGAGGCGGGGAGCTGTTTTTT.

The rearrangement links TRBV7-9 to TRBJ2-7, with a possible D match to TRBD2 (6 bases). The V end was cut by 5 bases, the J end by 7 bases, with 18 bases between. Germline CDR1 reads SEHNR; CDR2 reads FQNEAQ (reference sequence). The CDR3 extends over 14 amino acids. CDR3 nucleotides: TGTGCCAGCAGCCCCAGGACGGGACTTGAAGAGCAGTACTTC. This sequence encodes CASSPRTGLEEQYF.

V gene TRBV2 combines with J gene TRBJ2-6; D is tentatively TRBD1 or TRBD2 (5 bases each). The CDR3 is made up of 16 amino acids. Germline lookup yields CDR1 SNHLY and CDR2 FYNNEI. Trimming stripped 3 bases from V and 0 bases from J, with 9 bases between. CDR3 in amino acids: CASSDPGRSGANVLTF. The CDR3 nucleotides read TGTGCCAGCAGTGACCCGGGACGCTCTGGGGCCAACGTCCTGACTTTC.

This chain joins TRBV1 and TRBJ1-2; TRBD1, the table's D call, was not compared with the DNA. TRBV1 is a known pseudogene. The CDR3 is 13 amino acids. The CDR3 bases are TGCACCAGCAGACCGGGACAGCTCTATGGCTACACCTTC. This gives the protein CTSRPGQLYGYTF.